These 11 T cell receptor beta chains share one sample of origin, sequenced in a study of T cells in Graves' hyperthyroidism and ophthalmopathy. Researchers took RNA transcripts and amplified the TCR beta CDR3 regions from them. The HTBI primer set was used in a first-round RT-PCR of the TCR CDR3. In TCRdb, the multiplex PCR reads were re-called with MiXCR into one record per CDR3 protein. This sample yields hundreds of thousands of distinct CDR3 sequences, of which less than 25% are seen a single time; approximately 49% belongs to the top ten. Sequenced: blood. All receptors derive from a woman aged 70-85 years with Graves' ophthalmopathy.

The CDR3 region is CASSYFDRAQPQHF. The CDR3 nucleotides read TGTGCCAGCAGTTACTTCGACAGAGCTCAGCCCCAGCATTTT. The chain joins TRBV6-8 to TRBJ1-5, with D maybe TRBD1 (5 bases). Germline CDR1 and CDR2: MNHGY and SAAAGT. Trimming stripped 1 base from V and 6 bases from J, with 10 bases between. This CDR3 is 14 amino acids long.

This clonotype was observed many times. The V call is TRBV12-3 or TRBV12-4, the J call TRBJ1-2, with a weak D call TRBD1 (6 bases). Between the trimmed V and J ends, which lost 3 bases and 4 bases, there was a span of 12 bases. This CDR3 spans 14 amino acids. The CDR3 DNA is TGTGCCAGCAGTTTCCGGGGGGGGGCCTATGGCTACACCTTC. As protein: CASSFRGGAYGYTF.

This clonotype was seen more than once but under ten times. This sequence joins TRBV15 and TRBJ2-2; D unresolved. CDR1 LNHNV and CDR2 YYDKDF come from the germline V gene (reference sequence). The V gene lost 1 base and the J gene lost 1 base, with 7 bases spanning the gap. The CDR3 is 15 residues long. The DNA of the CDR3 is TGTGCCACCAGCAGAGGAGAGTTGAACACCGGGGAGCTGTTTTTT. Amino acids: CATSRGELNTGELFF.

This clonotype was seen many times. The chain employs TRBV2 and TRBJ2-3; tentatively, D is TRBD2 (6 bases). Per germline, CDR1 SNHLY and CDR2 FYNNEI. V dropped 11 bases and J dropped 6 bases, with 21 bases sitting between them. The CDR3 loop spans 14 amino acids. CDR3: CAGIRDFTGDTQYF. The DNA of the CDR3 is TGTGCCGGAATCCGGGACTTCACCGGGGATACGCAGTATTTT.

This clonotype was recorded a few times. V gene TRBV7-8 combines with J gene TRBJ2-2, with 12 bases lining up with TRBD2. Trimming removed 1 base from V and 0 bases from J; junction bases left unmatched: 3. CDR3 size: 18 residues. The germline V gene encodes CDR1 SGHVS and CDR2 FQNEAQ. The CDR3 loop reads CASSLVPSGRANTGELFF. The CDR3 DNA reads TGTGCCAGCAGCTTAGTCCCTAGCGGGAGGGCGAACACCGGGGAGCTGTTTTTT.

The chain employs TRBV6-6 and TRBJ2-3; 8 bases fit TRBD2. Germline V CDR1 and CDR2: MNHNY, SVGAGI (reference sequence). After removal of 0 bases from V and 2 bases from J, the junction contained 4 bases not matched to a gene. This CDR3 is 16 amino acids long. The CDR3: CASSYSLADDTDTQYF. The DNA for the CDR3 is TGTGCCAGCAGTTACTCACTAGCGGACGACACAGATACGCAGTATTTT.

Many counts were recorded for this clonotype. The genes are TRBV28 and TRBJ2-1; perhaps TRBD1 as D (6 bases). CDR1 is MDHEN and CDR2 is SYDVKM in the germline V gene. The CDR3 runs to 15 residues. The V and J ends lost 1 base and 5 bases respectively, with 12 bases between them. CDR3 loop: CASSLYRETNNEQFF. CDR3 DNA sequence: TGTGCCAGCAGTTTATACAGGGAAACAAACAATGAGCAGTTCTTC.

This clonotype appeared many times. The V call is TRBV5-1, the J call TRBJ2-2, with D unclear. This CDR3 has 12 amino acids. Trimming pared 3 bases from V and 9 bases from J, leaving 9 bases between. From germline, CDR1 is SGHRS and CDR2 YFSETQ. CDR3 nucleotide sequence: TGCGCCAGCAGCTACACCGGGCGGGAGCTGTTTTTT. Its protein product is CASSYTGRELFF.

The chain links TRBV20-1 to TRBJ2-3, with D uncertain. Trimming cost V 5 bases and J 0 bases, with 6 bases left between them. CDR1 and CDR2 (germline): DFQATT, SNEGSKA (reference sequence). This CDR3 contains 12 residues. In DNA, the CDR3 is TGCAGTGCTGTACAGAGCACAGATACGCAGTATTTT. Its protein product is CSAVQSTDTQYF.

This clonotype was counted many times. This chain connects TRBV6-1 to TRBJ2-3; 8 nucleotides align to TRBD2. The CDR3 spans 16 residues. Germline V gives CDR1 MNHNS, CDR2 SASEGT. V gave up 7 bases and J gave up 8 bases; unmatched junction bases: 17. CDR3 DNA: TGTGCCAGCACCCAGGGGCTCAGCGGGAGTGAGGGTACGCAGTATTTT. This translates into CASTQGLSGSEGTQYF.

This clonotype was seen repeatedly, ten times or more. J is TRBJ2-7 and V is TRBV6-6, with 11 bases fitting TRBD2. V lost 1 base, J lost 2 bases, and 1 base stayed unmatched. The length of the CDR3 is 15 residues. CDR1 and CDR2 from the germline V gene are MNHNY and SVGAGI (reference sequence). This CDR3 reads CASSYLAGGPYEQYF. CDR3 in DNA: TGTGCCAGCAGTTACTTAGCGGGAGGGCCCTACGAGCAGTACTTC.